This TCR beta chain stems from a study of blood T cell repertoires in COVID-19. Some clones are missing from TCRdb's copy, which holds only in-frame ones; the method was immunoSEQ multiplex PCR. The table lists over 200,000 clones, about 88% of them singletons. The length of the CDR3 is 15 residues. The germline V gene encodes CDR1 LGHDT and CDR2 YNNKEL (reference sequence). V was shortened by 1 base and J by 0 bases, with 7 bases between the two germline ends. This clone was counted between two and nine times. The V gene is TRBV3-1 (or the pseudogene TRBV3-2), the J gene TRBJ1-5; TRBD1 is a possible D gene (5 bases). The sequencing input was PBMCs or T cells enriched from blood (not recorded which). This TCR came from a woman in her 30s who had been exposed to COVID-19. The CDR3 region is CASSQGTPSNQPQHF. As DNA, the CDR3 is TGTGCCAGCAGCCAAGGGACACCTAGCAATCAGCCCCAGCATTTT.